Below, one TCR beta chain is given with its context. The antigen remains undetermined. These data are taken from a study of regulatory T cells in long-lasting Graves disease. This CDR3 is 16 amino acids long. The ends were cut back, 1 base at V and 6 bases at J, with 14 bases in the middle. The germline gives CDR1 SGHTS, CDR2 YDEGEE. Relying on iRepertoire HTBI primers and Arm-PCR of CDR3 regions, the team built TCR beta libraries. TCRdb re-derived calls from the multiplex PCR reads in MiXCR, one entry per CDR3 protein. The sample holds approximately 350,000 distinct CDR3 sequences, 16% seen once. Described time point: newly diagnosed GD, antithyroid drugs for less than 3 months. RNA from PBMCs was the source of the TCR library. Study results and caveats: Blood alone, not thyroid tissue, was studied.

The sample was also reused in another study, on T cells in Graves' hyperthyroidism and ophthalmopathy. That source adds: Hyperthyroidism was newly diagnosed in patients aged 18 to 65 (duration under 2 months). The HTBI primer set drove a first-round RT-PCR of the TCR CDR3.

This sample comprised peripheral blood mononuclear cells (PBMCs), obtained at new diagnosis, from a patient treated with antithyroid drugs. This TCR was sampled from a man aged 35-49 years with Graves disease. The gene calls are TRBV5-8 and TRBJ1-6; unclear D gene. The CDR3 sequence is CASSLPAGMGNSPLHF. The CDR3 nucleotides are TGTGCCAGCAGCTTGCCCGCCGGGATGGGTAATTCACCCCTCCACTTT.